This is a list of T cell receptor beta chains from one sample in a study of blood T cell repertoires in COVID-19. Libraries were prepared by immunoSEQ multiplex PCR; TCRdb keeps only in-frame clonotypes and omits some of them. Among some 250,000 clones, approximately 86% were seen once, and the ten largest hold around 5%. Sample: peripheral blood. The origin of the receptors is a woman between 55 and 75 years old with COVID-19, enrolled during active disease. CDR3s include the opening cysteine and the closing phenylalanine or tryptophan. A D gene is named only where the DNA matches it firmly. The listing skips clone size in some rows; elsewhere it reads once, few, many or a size class.

clone_size	cdr3_length	d_call	j_call	v_call	cdr3_aa	cdr3_nt
.	14	.	TRBJ2-3	TRBV7-8	CASSQTGRGDTQYF	TGTGCCAGCAGCCAGACGGGGAGAGGGGATACGCAGTATTTT
.	15	.	TRBJ2-1	TRBV24-1	CATSDGRRVYNEQFF	TGTGCCACCAGTGATGGTAGGAGGGTCTACAATGAGCAGTTCTTC
.	14	.	TRBJ2-1	TRBV6-2/TRBV6-3	CASSLTGQWHEQFF	TGTGCCAGCAGCCTTACAGGGCAATGGCATGAGCAGTTCTTC
.	16	.	TRBJ2-1	TRBV5-1	CASSLRVGGERNEQFF	TGCGCCAGCAGCTTGAGGGTCGGAGGGGAGAGGAATGAGCAGTTCTTC
few	16	TRBD1	TRBJ1-1	TRBV6-2/TRBV6-3	CASSYGWTGVDTEAFF	TGTGCCAGCAGTTACGGCTGGACAGGTGTGGACACTGAAGCTTTCTTT
.	18	TRBD2	TRBJ2-1	TRBV28	CASSLEGTSGAHYNEQFF	TGTGCCAGCAGTTTAGAGGGCACTAGCGGGGCCCACTACAATGAGCAGTTCTTC
.	18	.	TRBJ2-1	TRBV27	CASSLWRSGAISYNEQFF	TGTGCCAGCAGTTTATGGCGCTCAGGGGCGATATCCTACAATGAGCAGTTCTTC
.	13	.	TRBJ1-1	TRBV6-5	CASSYSPGNEAFF	TGTGCCAGCAGTTACTCCCCCGGGAATGAAGCTTTCTTT
.	18	TRBD2	TRBJ2-3	TRBV9	CASSVGFRLAASTDTQYF	TGTGCCAGCAGCGTAGGCTTCCGACTAGCGGCTAGCACAGATACGCAGTATTTT
once	14	TRBD2	TRBJ2-1	TRBV6-5	CASRRGESYNEQFF	TGTGCCAGCAGACGGGGGGAGTCCTACAATGAGCAGTTCTTC
.	16	.	TRBJ2-1	TRBV28	CASSSVSVRSYNEQFF	TGTGCCAGCAGTTCCGTTAGCGTTCGCTCCTACAATGAGCAGTTCTTC
.	15	TRBD1	TRBJ1-6	TRBV2	CASSETTGANSPLHF	TGTGCCAGCAGTGAGACGACAGGGGCCAATTCACCCCTCCACTTT
.	16	.	TRBJ1-1	TRBV7-6	CASSLGGRGASTEAFF	TGTGCCAGCAGCTTAGGGGGCCGGGGGGCTTCGACTGAAGCTTTCTTT
.	18	.	TRBJ1-1	TRBV29-1	CSVDLRPGGTEPHTEAFF	TGCAGCGTTGATCTCAGACCAGGAGGGACGGAGCCTCACACTGAAGCTTTCTTT
.	14	.	TRBJ1-2	TRBV5-8	CASSPTGGYYGYTF	TGTGCCAGCAGCCCTACCGGGGGGTACTATGGCTACACCTTC
.	14	TRBD1	TRBJ1-4	TRBV6-5	CASVRTGLDEKLFF	TGTGCCAGCGTCAGGACAGGGCTGGATGAAAAACTGTTTTTT
.	14	.	TRBJ2-7	TRBV11-2	CASSLVGAGVEQYF	TGTGCCAGCAGCTTAGTAGGGGCTGGGGTCGAGCAGTACTTC
.	14	TRBD1	TRBJ1-2	TRBV15	CATRETGGAIGYTF	TGTGCCACCAGAGAGACAGGGGGCGCGATCGGCTACACCTTC
.	18	TRBD1	TRBJ2-2	TRBV6-2/TRBV6-3	CASSYLTGTGAETGELFF	TGTGCCAGCAGTTACCTGACTGGGACAGGGGCCGAAACCGGGGAGCTGTTTTTT
.	17	TRBD1	TRBJ2-1	TRBV27	CASSSVTTGGGYNEQFF	TGTGCCAGCAGTTCCGTAACGACAGGGGGCGGCTACAATGAGCAGTTCTTC
.	14	.	TRBJ1-2	TRBV6-6	CASIGGGFIDGYTF	TGTGCCAGCATAGGAGGAGGCTTCATCGATGGCTACACCTTC
.	14	TRBD2	TRBJ2-3	TRBV9	CASSVMAGADTQYF	TGTGCCAGCAGCGTAATGGCGGGAGCAGATACGCAGTATTTT
.	11	.	TRBJ2-7	TRBV28	CASAAPYEQYF	TGTGCCAGCGCGGCTCCCTACGAGCAGTACTTC
.	15	.	TRBJ2-3	TRBV7-2	CASSFSGGGTDTQYF	TGTGCCAGCAGCTTTAGCGGTGGGGGCACAGATACGCAGTATTTT
.	15	.	TRBJ1-1	TRBV25-1	CASSEFGGGRAEAFF	TGTGCCAGCAGTGAATTTGGAGGGGGGAGGGCTGAAGCTTTCTTT
.	15	TRBD1	TRBJ2-7	TRBV4-2	CASSQDNRGPYEQYF	TGTGCCAGCAGCCAAGATAACAGGGGACCCTACGAGCAGTACTTC
.	11	TRBD1	TRBJ2-7	TRBV30	CAWRGQGEQYF	TGTGCCTGGAGAGGACAGGGAGAGCAGTACTTC
.	13	.	TRBJ1-5	TRBV30	CAWSGGLNQPQHF	TGTGCCTGGAGTGGGGGCCTCAATCAGCCCCAGCATTTT
.	15	.	TRBJ2-7	TRBV27	CASSLSPDSPYEQYF	TGTGCCAGCAGTCTCTCCCCGGACAGCCCCTACGAGCAGTACTTC
.	12	TRBD1	TRBJ1-2	TRBV7-9	CASSVDRVGYTF	TGTGCCAGCAGCGTTGACAGGGTGGGCTACACCTTC
.	16	.	TRBJ2-1	TRBV25-1	CASSETSGVSYNEQFF	TGTGCCAGCAGTGAAACTTCCGGGGTTTCCTACAATGAGCAGTTCTTC
once	15	.	TRBJ2-1	TRBV30	CAWSLLTGSYNEQFF	TGTGCCTGGAGTCTCCTGACGGGCTCCTACAATGAGCAGTTCTTC
once	15	.	TRBJ2-1	TRBV4-1	CASSRSGSSYNEQFF	TGCGCCAGCAGCCGGTCGGGGAGCTCCTACAATGAGCAGTTCTTC
once	17	TRBD2	TRBJ2-1	TRBV5-1	CASSLALEREERIEQFF	TGCGCCAGCAGTTTAGCCTTGGAGCGGGAGGAAAGGATTGAGCAGTTCTTC
.	18	.	TRBJ2-1	TRBV20-1	CSASYGGRIVNPYNEQFF	TGCAGTGCTAGTTATGGGGGCCGAATCGTTAACCCTTACAATGAGCAGTTCTTC
once	13	.	TRBJ1-1	TRBV28	CASSHPQGSEAFF	TGTGCCAGCAGCCACCCTCAGGGGAGTGAAGCTTTCTTT
.	14	.	TRBJ1-1	TRBV10-3	CATVYGQENTEAFF	TGTGCCACAGTCTACGGACAAGAGAACACTGAAGCTTTCTTT
.	13	.	TRBJ2-7	TRBV30	CAWSHQGTYEQYF	TGTGCCTGGAGTCATCAGGGGACCTACGAGCAGTACTTC
.	16	.	TRBJ2-1	TRBV28	CASSESGEGLYNEQFF	TGTGCCAGCTCAGAATCAGGGGAAGGCCTCTACAATGAGCAGTTCTTC
.	14	.	TRBJ1-1	TRBV5-6	CASSLGRRRGEAFF	TGTGCCAGCAGCTTGGGCAGGCGGCGGGGTGAAGCTTTCTTT